The 13 T cell receptor beta chains reported below all come from one sample, sequenced in a study of blood T cell repertoires in COVID-19. The data were produced by immunoSEQ multiplex PCR, yet TCRdb's version contains in-frame clones alone and is incomplete. The data show roughly 250,000 clones, with approximately 90% seen just once and roughly 3.9% held by the top ten. The sequenced material came from peripheral blood. Source of these receptors: a woman aged 40 to 50 with acute or convalescent COVID-19.

The chain joins TRBV11-1 to TRBJ1-1; no firm D call. The germline CDR1 and CDR2 sequences are SGHAT and FQDESV (reference sequence). The CDR3 contains 15 residues. Trimming cost V 5 bases and J 1 base, with 14 bases left between them. Here the CDR3 reads CASSPRYEGNTEAFF. The CDR3 DNA sequence: TGTGCCAGCAGCCCCCGTTACGAGGGGAACACTGAAGCTTTCTTT.

This clone has a count of ten or more. The gene calls are TRBV4-1 and TRBJ1-2; 10 bases map to TRBD1. The ends lost 4 bases at V and 4 bases at J; junction bases unmatched: 15. The CDR3 length is 18 residues. The germline gives CDR1 MGHRA, CDR2 YSYEKL. In DNA form, the CDR3 reads TGCGCCAGCAGCCTATCCCGGGACAGGGGCGCCCGGCCCTATGGCTACACCTTC. Translation: CASSLSRDRGARPYGYTF.

The gene calls are TRBV3-1 (or the pseudogene TRBV3-2) and TRBJ1-6; 8 positions match TRBD1. The CDR3 sequence is 15 residues long. Germline-derived CDR1 and CDR2 are LGHDT and YNNKEL (reference sequence). Unmatched junction bases numbered 6, after V lost 5 bases and J lost 6 bases. CDR3 region: CASSWDRQGNSPLHF. CDR3 DNA sequence: TGTGCCAGCAGCTGGGACAGGCAGGGTAATTCACCCCTCCACTTT.

The J gene is TRBJ1-3, the V gene TRBV5-5; D remains unclear. V gave up 2 bases and J gave up 4 bases, with 7 bases separating them. This CDR3 has 13 amino acids. Germline V gives CDR1 SGHKS, CDR2 YYEKEE (reference sequence). The CDR3 bases are TGTGCCAGCAGCTTCGGTCGGGGAAACACCATATATTTT. It is translated as CASSFGRGNTIYF.

The V gene is TRBV3-1 (or the pseudogene TRBV3-2), the J gene TRBJ2-3, with 8 bases aligning to TRBD2. Germline V CDR1 and CDR2: LGHDT, YNNKEL (reference sequence). This CDR3 is built from 17 residues. V dropped 5 bases and J dropped 4; count of bases not matched to a gene: 14. The CDR3 nucleotides are TGTGCCAGCAGCGGGGTCGGCGGGGGGCTAGGGTCAGATACGCAGTATTTT. Protein product: CASSGVGGGLGSDTQYF.

The genes are TRBV9 and TRBJ1-1, with D hard to call. The germline V gene encodes CDR1 SGDLS and CDR2 YYNGEE. The CDR3 spans 13 residues. V was pared by 3 bases and J by 3 bases, with 9 bases between. DNA for the CDR3: TGTGCCAGCAGCGCACGACTGCACACTGAAGCTTTCTTT. Its protein product is CASSARLHTEAFF. The whole variable domain, remainder taken from reference TRBV9 and TRBJ1-1, is DSGVTQTPKHLITATGQRVTLRCSPRSGDLSVYWYQQSLDQGLQFLIQYYNGEERAKGNILERFSAQQFPDLHSELNLSSLELGDSALYFCASSARLHTEAFFGQGTRLTVV.

This clone was seen a single time. The chain couples TRBV2 to TRBJ1-2; 11 bases match TRBD1. Germline-derived CDR1 and CDR2 are SNHLY and FYNNEI. V trimming: 4 bases; J trimming: 7 bases; junction bases outside the gene matches: 2. This CDR3 is 13 amino acids long. The CDR3 is CASSVGQGAGYTF. CDR3 nucleotide sequence: TGTGCCAGCAGTGTTGGACAGGGGGCTGGCTACACCTTC.

CDR3 DNA: TGTGCCAGCAGCTTAGAAACAGGAGGGGAGACCCAGTACTTC. This codes for CASSLETGGETQYF. The chain employs TRBV11-2 and TRBJ2-5; tentatively, D is TRBD2 (6 bases). The germline V gene encodes CDR1 SGHAT and CDR2 FQNNGV. This CDR3 comprises 14 residues. V lost 0 bases, J lost 5 bases, and 10 bases lay in between.

CDR3 amino acids: CASSIGTANQPQHF. For the CDR3, the DNA is TGTGCCAGCAGCATTGGGACAGCGAATCAGCCCCAGCATTTT. The V and J genes are TRBV7-2 and TRBJ1-5; 7 bases are a match to TRBD1. The length of the CDR3 is 14 residues. V shed 5 bases, J shed 4 bases, and the junction held 5 bases outside the gene matches. Per germline, CDR1 SGHTA and CDR2 FQGNSA.

The genes are TRBV5-4 and TRBJ2-5; TRBD2 aligns across 9 bases. The length of the CDR3 is 16 residues. Germline loops: CDR1 SGHNT, CDR2 YYREEE (reference sequence). The junction had 9 bases not matched to a gene; V was cut back by 4 bases and J by 2 bases. DNA for the CDR3: TGTGCCAGCAGCCGAGGGGCTAGCGGGGCACAAGAGACCCAGTACTTC. It yields the protein CASSRGASGAQETQYF.

This clone has just a few counts. This sequence joins TRBV18 and TRBJ1-1; maybe TRBD1 (6 bases). Trimming shortened V by 2 bases and J by 2 bases, and 9 bases separated the two germline ends. CDR1 is KGHSH and CDR2 is LQKENI in the germline V gene. The CDR3 is made up of 14 amino acids. CDR3 region: CASSPGGFNTEAFF. Written as DNA, the CDR3 is TGTGCCAGCTCACCAGGGGGCTTTAACACTGAAGCTTTCTTT.

V usage is TRBV21-1 and J usage is TRBJ2-7; the table assigns TRBD2, which was not confirmed against the DNA. TRBV21-1 is an annotated pseudogene. The CDR3 loop spans 11 amino acids. The CDR3 bases are TGTGCCAGCAGCCCCCGGAGGGAGCAGTACGTC. Residues: CASSPRREQYV.

This chain's CDR3 is CASSPGLAGGRGETQYF. The CDR3 DNA follows: TGCGCCAGCAGCCCGGGACTAGCGGGGGGGCGCGGGGAGACCCAGTACTTC. This sequence joins TRBV5-1 and TRBJ2-5; TRBD2 matches 16 bases. This CDR3 has 17 residues. V was pared by 4 bases and J by 5 bases, with 8 bases of the junction left unmatched. CDR1 is SGHRS, CDR2 YFSETQ, per germline.